This TCR beta chain was documented in a study of shared clonotypes between healthy human individuals. Sequenced by immunoSEQ multiplex PCR; TCRdb stores in-frame clones only, minus some. The sample has approximately 1.5 million clones, 95% to 99% seen once. Study-wide findings and caveats: The generation probabilities recorded for non-shared clonotypes fell below those of clonotypes shared by all four donors.

With respect to this clone: Antigen: not known.

From germline, CDR1 is SQVTM and CDR2 ANQGSEA. This CDR3 contains 14 residues. The ends were cut back, 4 bases at V and 4 bases at J, with 15 bases in the middle. Participating donors were healthy, HIV-negative adults free of recent acute infections or vaccinations. V and J are TRBV29-1 and TRBJ2-3; D remains unclear. This receptor was identified in a man aged 30 to 45 in good health. The sequenced sample was naive CD4+ T cells sorted from blood. As for subset: CD45RA+ positively selected. The DNA of the CDR3 is TGCAGCGTTGGCCTACGGCTATCCTCAGATACGCAGTATTTT. Its translation is CSVGLRLSSDTQYF.